This TCR beta chain was sequenced in a study of cytomegalovirus exposure and HLA in healthy donors. The wider study: Of approximately 400 genotyped donors, around 84% clustered with self-reported Caucasian donors. Findings and caveats of the study: Earlier analysis looked at TCR beta V segments, and most were productive about 90% or about 30% of the time.

This clone occurred a few times. Its specificity is not known. PCR amplification relied on 60 Vbeta primers (plus 13 Jbeta primers). Produced via immunoSEQ multiplex PCR; TCRdb's table is partial and in-frame only. The sample includes tens of thousands of clones, around 80% of them seen just once. There are 15 residues in the CDR3. Trimming left V 7 bases short and J 3 bases short, with 18 bases between. Germline V lookup: CDR1 MNHNY, CDR2 SVGAGI (reference sequence). J is TRBJ1-2 and V is TRBV6-6; D unresolved. The TCR comes from a man aged 35-49 years in good health and CMV-seronegative. The sample comprised PBMCs. CDR3 nucleotides: TGTGCCAGCAACCTCCGGACGGGAGGCCACTATGGCTACACCTTC. This encodes CASNLRTGGHYGYTF.